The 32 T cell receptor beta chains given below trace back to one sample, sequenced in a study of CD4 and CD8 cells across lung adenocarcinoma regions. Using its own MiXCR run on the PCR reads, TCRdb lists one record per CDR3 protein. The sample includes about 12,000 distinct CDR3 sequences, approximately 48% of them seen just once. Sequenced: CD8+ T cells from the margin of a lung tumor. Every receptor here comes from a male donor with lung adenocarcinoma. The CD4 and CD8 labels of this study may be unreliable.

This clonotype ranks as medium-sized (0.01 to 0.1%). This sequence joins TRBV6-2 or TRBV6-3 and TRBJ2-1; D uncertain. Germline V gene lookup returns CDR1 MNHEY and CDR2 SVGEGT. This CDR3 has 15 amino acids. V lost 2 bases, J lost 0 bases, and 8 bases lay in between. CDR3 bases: TGTGCCAGCAGTTACGACGGGTCCTCCTACAATGAGCAGTTCTTC. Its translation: CASSYDGSSYNEQFF.

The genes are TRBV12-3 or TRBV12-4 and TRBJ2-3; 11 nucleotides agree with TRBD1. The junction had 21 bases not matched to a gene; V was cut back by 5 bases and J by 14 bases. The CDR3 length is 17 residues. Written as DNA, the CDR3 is TGTGCCAGCAGTCCGTGGACAGGGGGCACAAACACAGAGGCGCTGTATTTT. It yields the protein CASSPWTGGTNTEALYF.

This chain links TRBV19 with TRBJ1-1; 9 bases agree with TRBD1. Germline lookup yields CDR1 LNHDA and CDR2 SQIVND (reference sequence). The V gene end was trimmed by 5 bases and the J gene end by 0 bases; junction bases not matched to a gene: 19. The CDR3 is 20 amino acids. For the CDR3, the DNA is TGTGCCAGTAGTCGCCCCCGGACAGGGGCCAGAGGGGATATGAACACTGAAGCTTTCTTT. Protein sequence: CASSRPRTGARGDMNTEAFF.

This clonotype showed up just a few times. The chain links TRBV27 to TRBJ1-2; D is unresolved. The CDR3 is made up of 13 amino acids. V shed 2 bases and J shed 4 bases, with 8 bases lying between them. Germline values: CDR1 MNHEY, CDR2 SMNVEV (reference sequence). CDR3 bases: TGTGCCAGCAGTTTAGGCAGAAGCTATGGCTACACCTTC. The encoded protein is CASSLGRSYGYTF.

This CDR3 is CASSPGTAYTDTQYF. The CDR3 nucleotides are TGCGCCAGCAGCCCAGGGACAGCTTACACAGATACGCAGTATTTT. The chain recombines TRBV10-1 with TRBJ2-3; 7 nucleotides match TRBD1. Trimming cost V 6 bases and J 2 bases; bases outside gene matches: 8. This CDR3 contains 15 residues. In germline, CDR1 is WNHNN, CDR2 SYGVQD (reference sequence).

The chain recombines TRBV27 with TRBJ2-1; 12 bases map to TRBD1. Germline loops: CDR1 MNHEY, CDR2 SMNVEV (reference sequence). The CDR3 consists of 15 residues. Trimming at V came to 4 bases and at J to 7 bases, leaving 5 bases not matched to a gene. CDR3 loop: CASSWGQGALNEQFF. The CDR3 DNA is TGTGCCAGCAGTTGGGGACAGGGGGCCTTGAATGAGCAGTTCTTC.

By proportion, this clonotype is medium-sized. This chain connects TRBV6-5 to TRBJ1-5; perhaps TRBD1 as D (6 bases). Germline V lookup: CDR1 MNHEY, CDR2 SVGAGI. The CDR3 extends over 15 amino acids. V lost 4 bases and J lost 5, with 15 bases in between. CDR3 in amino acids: CASSSVAGDYQPQHF. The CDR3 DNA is TGTGCCAGCAGTTCCGTAGCAGGGGATTATCAGCCCCAGCATTTT.

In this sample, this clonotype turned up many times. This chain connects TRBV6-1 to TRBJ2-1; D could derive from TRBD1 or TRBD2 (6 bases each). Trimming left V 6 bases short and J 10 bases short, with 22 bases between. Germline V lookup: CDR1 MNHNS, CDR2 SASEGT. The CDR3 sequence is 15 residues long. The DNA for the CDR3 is TGTGCCAGCAGGGCCGTGGGTACCGAAGGGGGGGAGCAGTTCTTC. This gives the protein CASRAVGTEGGEQFF.

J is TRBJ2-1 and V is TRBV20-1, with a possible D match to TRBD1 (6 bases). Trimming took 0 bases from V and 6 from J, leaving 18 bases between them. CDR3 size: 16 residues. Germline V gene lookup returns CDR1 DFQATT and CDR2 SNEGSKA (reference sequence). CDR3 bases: TGCAGTGCTAGAGACTCCGACAGGAACGGTGGCAATGAGCAGTTCTTC. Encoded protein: CSARDSDRNGGNEQFF.

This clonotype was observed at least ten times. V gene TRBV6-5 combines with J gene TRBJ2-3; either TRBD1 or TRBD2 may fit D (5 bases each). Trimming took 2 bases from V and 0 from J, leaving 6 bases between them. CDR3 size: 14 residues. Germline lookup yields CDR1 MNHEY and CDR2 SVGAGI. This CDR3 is CASSYRDSTDTQYF. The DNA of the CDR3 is TGTGCCAGCAGTTACCGGGACAGCACAGATACGCAGTATTTT.

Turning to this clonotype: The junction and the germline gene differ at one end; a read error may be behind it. For the CDR3, the DNA is TGTGCCAGCAGGGGGGGGGGGGGTGGGGACACAGAGACCCAGTACTTT. As protein: CASRGGGGGDTETQYF. V and J are TRBV27 and TRBJ2-5, with a possible D match to TRBD2 (7 bases). The CDR3 consists of 16 residues. The germline V gene encodes CDR1 MNHEY and CDR2 SMNVEV (reference sequence).

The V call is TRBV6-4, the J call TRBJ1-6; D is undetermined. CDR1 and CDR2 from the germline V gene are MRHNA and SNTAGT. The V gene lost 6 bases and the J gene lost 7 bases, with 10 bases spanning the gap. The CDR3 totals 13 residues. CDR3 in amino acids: CASRARDNSPLHF. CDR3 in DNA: TGTGCCAGCAGGGCTAGAGACAATTCACCCCTCCACTTT.

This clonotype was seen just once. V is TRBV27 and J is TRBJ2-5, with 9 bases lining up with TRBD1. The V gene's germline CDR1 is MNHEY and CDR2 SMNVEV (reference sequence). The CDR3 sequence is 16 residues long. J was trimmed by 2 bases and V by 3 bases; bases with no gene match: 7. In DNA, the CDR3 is TGTGCCAGCAGTTTCACAGGGGGCGGATCTCAAGAGACCCAGTACTTC. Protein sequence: CASSFTGGGSQETQYF.

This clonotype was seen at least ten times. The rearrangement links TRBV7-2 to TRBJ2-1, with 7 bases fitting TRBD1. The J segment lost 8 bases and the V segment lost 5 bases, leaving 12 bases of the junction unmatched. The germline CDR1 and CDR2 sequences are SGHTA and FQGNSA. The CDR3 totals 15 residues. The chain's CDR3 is CASSIRQGFIDEQFF. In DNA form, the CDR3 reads TGTGCCAGCAGCATAAGACAGGGCTTCATCGATGAGCAGTTCTTC.

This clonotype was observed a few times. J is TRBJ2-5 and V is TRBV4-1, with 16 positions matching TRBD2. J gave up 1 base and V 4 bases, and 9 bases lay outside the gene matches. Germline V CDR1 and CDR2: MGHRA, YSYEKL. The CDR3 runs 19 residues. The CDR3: CASSPPPGLAGGSQETQYF. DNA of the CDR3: TGCGCCAGCAGCCCTCCTCCGGGACTAGCGGGAGGGTCCCAAGAGACCCAGTACTTC.

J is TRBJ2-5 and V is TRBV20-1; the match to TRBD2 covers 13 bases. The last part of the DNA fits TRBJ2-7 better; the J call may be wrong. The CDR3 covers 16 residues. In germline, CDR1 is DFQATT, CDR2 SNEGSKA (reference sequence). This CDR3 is CSARSPGLAGLYEQYF. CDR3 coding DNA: TGCAGTGCTAGATCTCCGGGACTAGCGGGACTCTACGAGCAGTACTTC.

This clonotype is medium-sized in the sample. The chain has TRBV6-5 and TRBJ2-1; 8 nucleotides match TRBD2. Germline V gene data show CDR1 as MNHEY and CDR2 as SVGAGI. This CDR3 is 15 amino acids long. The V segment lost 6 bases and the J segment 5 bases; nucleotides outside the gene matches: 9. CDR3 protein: CASSFSGGANNEQFF. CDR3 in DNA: TGTGCCAGCAGCTTCAGCGGGGGCGCTAACAATGAGCAGTTCTTC.

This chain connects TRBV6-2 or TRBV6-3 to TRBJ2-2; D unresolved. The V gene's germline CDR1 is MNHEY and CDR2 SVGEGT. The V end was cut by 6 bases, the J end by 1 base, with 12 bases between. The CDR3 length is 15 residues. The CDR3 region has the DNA TGTGCCAGCAGCTGGGTGTCGGGGAACACCGGGGAGCTGTTTTTT. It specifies CASSWVSGNTGELFF.

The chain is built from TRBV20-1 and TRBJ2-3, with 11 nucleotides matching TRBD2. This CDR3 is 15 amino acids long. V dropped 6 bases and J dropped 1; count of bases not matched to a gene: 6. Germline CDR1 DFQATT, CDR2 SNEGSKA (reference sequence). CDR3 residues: CSAEGLADRTDTQYF. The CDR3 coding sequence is TGCAGTGCCGAGGGACTAGCGGACCGCACAGATACGCAGTATTTT.

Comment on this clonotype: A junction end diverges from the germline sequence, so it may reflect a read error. CDR3 DNA: TGTGCCAGCAGTGCCCATTCTGGGGCCAACGAGCAGTCCTTC. Amino acid sequence: CASSAHSGANEQSF. The chain carries TRBV27 and TRBJ2-6; tentatively, D is TRBD1 (5 bases). The germline gives CDR1 MNHEY, CDR2 SMNVEV (reference sequence). This CDR3 is 14 amino acids long.

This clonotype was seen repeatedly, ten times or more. Here the CDR3 DNA reads TGTGCCAGCAGCCCGGGGACAGGGGGCCGCAATGAGCAGTACTTC. Translation: CASSPGTGGRNEQYF. This rearrangement joins TRBV7-6 to TRBJ2-5; 12 bases fit TRBD1. CDR1 SGHVS and CDR2 FNYEAQ come from the germline V gene. There are 15 residues in the CDR3. Germline trimming cut 5 bases from V and 11 bases from J; bases unmatched to any gene: 12.

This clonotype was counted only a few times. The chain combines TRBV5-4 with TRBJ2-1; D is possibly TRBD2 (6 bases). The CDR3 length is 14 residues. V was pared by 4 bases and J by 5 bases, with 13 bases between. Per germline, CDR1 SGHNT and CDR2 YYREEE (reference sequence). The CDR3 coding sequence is TGTGCCAGCAGCATACCGGGACTGAACAATGAGCAGTTCTTC. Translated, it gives CASSIPGLNNEQFF.

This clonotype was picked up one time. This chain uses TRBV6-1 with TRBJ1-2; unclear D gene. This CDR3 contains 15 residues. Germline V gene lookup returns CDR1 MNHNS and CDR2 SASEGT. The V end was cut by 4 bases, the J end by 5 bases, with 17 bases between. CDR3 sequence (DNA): TGTGCCAGCAGTGCACTTCAGGAATCCACTTATGGCTACACCTTC. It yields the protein CASSALQESTYGYTF.

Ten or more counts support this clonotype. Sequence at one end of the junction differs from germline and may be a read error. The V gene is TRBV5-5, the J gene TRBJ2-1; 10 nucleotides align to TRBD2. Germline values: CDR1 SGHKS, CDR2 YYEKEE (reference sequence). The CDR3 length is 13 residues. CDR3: CASSLTGTSDGLF. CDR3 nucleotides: TGTGCCAGCAGCTTGACCGGGACTAGCGACGGACTCTTC.

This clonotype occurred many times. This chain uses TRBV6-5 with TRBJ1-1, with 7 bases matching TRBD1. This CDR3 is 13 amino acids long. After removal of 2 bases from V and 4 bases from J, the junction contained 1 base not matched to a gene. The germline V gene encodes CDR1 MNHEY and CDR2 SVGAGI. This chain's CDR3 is CASSYEGATEAFF. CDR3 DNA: TGTGCCAGCAGTTACGAGGGGGCCACTGAAGCTTTCTTT.

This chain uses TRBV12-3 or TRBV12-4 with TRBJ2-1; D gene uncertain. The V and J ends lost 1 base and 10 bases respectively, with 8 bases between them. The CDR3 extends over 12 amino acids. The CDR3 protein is CASSLEGAEQFF. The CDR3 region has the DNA TGTGCCAGCAGTTTAGAAGGAGCGGAGCAGTTCTTC.

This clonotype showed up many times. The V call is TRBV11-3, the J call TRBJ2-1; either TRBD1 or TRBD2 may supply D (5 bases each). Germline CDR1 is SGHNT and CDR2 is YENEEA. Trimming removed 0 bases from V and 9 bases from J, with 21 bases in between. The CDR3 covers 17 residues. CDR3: CASSLDLGGWEGVEQFF. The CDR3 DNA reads TGTGCCAGCAGCTTAGATCTTGGCGGGTGGGAAGGGGTTGAGCAGTTCTTC.

DNA for the CDR3: TGTGCCAGCAGTGCGAGCCAGGGATCCTACGAGCAGTTCTTC. Translated, it gives CASSASQGSYEQFF. This chain links TRBV6-1 with TRBJ2-1; D is perhaps TRBD1 (5 bases). Deletions cut 4 bases from V and 10 bases from J, with 17 bases between. The CDR3 runs 14 residues. CDR1 and CDR2 from the germline V gene are MNHNS and SASEGT.

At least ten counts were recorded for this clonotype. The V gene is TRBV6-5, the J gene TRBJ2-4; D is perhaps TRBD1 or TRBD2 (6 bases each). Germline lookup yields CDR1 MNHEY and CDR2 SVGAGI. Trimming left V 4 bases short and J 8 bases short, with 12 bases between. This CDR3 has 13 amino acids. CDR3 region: CASSSPGGDIQYF. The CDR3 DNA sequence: TGTGCCAGCAGTTCCCCCGGGGGCGACATTCAGTACTTC.

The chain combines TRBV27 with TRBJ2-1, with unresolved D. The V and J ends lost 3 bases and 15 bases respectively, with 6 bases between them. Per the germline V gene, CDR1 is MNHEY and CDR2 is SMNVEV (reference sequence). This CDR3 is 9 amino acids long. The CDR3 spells CASSFGPFF. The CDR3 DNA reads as TGTGCCAGCAGTTTTGGACCGTTCTTC.

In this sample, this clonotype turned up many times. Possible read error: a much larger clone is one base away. CDR3 DNA sequence: TGTGCCAGCAGATCTCCCTCTGGACTAGCGGGGTCGAGCTCCTACAATGAGCAGTACTTC. Residues: CASRSPSGLAGSSSYNEQYF. The chain has TRBV6-5 and TRBJ2-1; 12 positions match TRBD2. Near its end, the DNA agrees better with TRBJ2-7, so the J call may be wrong. Germline lookup yields CDR1 MNHEY and CDR2 SVGAGI. CDR3 size: 20 residues.

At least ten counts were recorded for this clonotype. The CDR3 coding sequence is TGTGCCAGCAGTTTAGAACCCGGGACAGGGGTCGGAGAGACCCAGTACTTC. Translation: CASSLEPGTGVGETQYF. The chain recombines TRBV12-3 or TRBV12-4 with TRBJ2-5; 10 bases fit TRBD1. V shed 1 base, J shed 4 bases, and the junction held 9 bases outside the gene matches. The CDR3 has 17 residues.